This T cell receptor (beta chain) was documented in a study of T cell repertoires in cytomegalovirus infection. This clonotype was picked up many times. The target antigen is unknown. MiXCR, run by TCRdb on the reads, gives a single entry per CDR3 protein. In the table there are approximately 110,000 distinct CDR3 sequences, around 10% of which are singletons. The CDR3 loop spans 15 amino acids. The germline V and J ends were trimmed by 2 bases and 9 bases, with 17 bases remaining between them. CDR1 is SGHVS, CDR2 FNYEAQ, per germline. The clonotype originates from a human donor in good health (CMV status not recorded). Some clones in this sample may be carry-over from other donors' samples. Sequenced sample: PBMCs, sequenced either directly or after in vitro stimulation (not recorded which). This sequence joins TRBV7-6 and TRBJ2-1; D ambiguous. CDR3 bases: TGTGCCAGCAGCTTATCGATTAGAGATCAGAGTGAGCAGTTCTTC. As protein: CASSLSIRDQSEQFF.